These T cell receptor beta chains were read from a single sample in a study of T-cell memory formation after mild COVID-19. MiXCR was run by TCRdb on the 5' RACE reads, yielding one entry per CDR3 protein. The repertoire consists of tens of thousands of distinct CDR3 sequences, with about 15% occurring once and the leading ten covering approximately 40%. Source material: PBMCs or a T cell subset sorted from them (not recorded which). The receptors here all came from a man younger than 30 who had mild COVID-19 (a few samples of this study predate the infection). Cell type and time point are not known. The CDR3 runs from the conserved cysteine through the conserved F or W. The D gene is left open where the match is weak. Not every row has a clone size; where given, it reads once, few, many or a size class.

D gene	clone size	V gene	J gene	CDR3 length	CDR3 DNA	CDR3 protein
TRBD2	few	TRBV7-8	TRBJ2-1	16	TGTGCCAGCAGCCTCCAGCGGGGCTACTCCTACAATGAGCAGTTCTTC	CASSLQRGYSYNEQFF
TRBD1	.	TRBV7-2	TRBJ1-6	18	TGTGCCAGCAGCTTAGGGACAGGGCTGGGCTGGGGTAATTCACCCCTCCACTTT	CASSLGTGLGWGNSPLHF
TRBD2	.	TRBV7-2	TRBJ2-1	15	TGTGCCAGCAGCCTAACTAGCGTCGTACACAATGAGCAGTTCTTC	CASSLTSVVHNEQFF
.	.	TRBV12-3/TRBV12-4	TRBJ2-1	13	TGTGCCAGCAGGAGGAGCTCCTACAATGAGCAGTTCTTC	CASRRSSYNEQFF
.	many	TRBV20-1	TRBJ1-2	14	TGCAGTGCTAGAGATCCGTTGAGTGGCTATGGCTACACCTTC	CSARDPLSGYGYTF
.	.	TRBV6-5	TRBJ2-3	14	TGTGCCAGCAGTAACGGAGGACCGGGGGATACGCAGTATTTT	CASSNGGPGDTQYF
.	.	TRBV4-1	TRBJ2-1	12	TGCGCCAGCAGAACGGGGCCGAATGAGCAGTTCTTC	CASRTGPNEQFF
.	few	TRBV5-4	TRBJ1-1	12	TGTGCCAGCAGCAGTGGACAGCCTGAAGCTTTCTTT	CASSSGQPEAFF
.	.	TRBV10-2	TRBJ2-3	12	TGCGCCAGCAGTGTGGAGTTCTCTACGCAGTATTTT	CASSVEFSTQYF
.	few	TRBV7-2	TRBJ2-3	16	TGTGCCAGCAGCAGTTTAGGCGGGTTCAGCACAGATACGCAGTATTTT	CASSSLGGFSTDTQYF
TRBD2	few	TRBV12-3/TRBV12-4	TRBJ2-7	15	TGTGCCAGCAGCATGAGCGGGGGGGCCTCCTACGAGCAGTACTTC	CASSMSGGASYEQYF
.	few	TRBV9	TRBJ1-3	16	TGTGCCAGCAGCGCCTTGCGGGGGGACTCTGGAAACACCATATATTTT	CASSALRGDSGNTIYF
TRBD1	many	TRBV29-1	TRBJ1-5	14	TGCAGCGTTGGACAGGGGGTAGGGAATCAGCCCCAGCATTTT	CSVGQGVGNQPQHF
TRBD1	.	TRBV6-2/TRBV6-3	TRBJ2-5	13	TGTGCCAGCATCGCCGGGACAGTTGAGACCCAGTACTTC	CASIAGTVETQYF
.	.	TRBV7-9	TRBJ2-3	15	TGTGCCAGCAGCTGGGACCAGGGCAGCACAGATACGCAGTATTTT	CASSWDQGSTDTQYF
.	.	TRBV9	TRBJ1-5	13	TGTGCCAGCAGCGTAGGGTTCGGTCAGCCCCAGCATTTT	CASSVGFGQPQHF
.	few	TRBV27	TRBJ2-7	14	TGTGCCAGCAGATATGGAGGGGCGTCCTACGAGCAGTACTTC	CASRYGGASYEQYF
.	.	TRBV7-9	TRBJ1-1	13	TGTGCCAGCAGCTTCCCCCGGTCACCTGAAGCTTTCTTT	CASSFPRSPEAFF
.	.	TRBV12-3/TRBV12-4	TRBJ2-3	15	TGTGCCAGCAGTTTAGGCAGGACGAGCACAGATACGCAGTATTTT	CASSLGRTSTDTQYF
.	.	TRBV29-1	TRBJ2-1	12	TGCAGCGTTGCGACTAACTACAATGAGCAGTTCTTC	CSVATNYNEQFF
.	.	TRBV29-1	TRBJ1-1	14	TGCAGCGTGGGGTATAGGGGACTGAACACTGAAGCTTTCTTT	CSVGYRGLNTEAFF
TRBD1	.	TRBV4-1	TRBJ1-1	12	TGCGCCAGCAGCCACGGGGACAGTGAAGCTTTCTTT	CASSHGDSEAFF
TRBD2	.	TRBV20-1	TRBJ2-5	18	TGCAGTGCTTCGTCGGGACTAGCGGGGGACATAAAACAAGAGACCCAGTACTTC	CSASSGLAGDIKQETQYF
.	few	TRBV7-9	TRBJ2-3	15	TGTGCCAGCTGGGACTGGCGGGGTAGCACAGATACGCAGTATTTT	CASWDWRGSTDTQYF
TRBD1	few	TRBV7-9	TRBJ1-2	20	TGTGCCAGCAGCCCTCCCGTGCTGTGGGACAGGGGTAGTGTTGGCTATGGCTACACCTTC	CASSPPVLWDRGSVGYGYTF
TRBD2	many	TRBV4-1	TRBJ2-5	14	TGCGCCAGCAGCCAAGCGGGGGGGCCGGAGACCCAGTACTTC	CASSQAGGPETQYF
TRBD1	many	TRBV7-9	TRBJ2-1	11	TGTGCCAGCAGCGACAGGGATGAGCAGTTCTTC	CASSDRDEQFF
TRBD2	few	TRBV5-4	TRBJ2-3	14	TGTGCCAGCAGGTTTAGCGGGGGGAGCGATACGCAGTATTTT	CASRFSGGSDTQYF
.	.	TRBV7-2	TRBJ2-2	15	TGTGCCAGCAGCTTACCGCGATTTAACACCGGGGAGCTGTTTTTT	CASSLPRFNTGELFF
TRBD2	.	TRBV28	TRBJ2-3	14	TGTGCCAGCAGTGGGACTAGAGACACAGATACGCAGTATTTT	CASSGTRDTDTQYF
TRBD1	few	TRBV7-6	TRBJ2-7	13	TGTGCCAGCAGCATACGGACAGGAGGCGAGCAGTACTTC	CASSIRTGGEQYF
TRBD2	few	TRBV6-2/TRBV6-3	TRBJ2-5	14	TGTGCCAGTACTAGCGGGGTTATCCAAGAGACCCAGTACTTC	CASTSGVIQETQYF
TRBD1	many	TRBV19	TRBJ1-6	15	TGTGCCAGTAGCCCGACAGGGGGCCGGAATTCACCCCTCCACTTT	CASSPTGGRNSPLHF
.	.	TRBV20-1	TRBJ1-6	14	TGCAGTGCTAGGGTGGGCAGGGGTAATTCACCCCTCCACTTT	CSARVGRGNSPLHF
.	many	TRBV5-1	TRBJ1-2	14	TGCGCCAGCAGCTCGGACCGAGCTAACTATGGCTACACCTTC	CASSSDRANYGYTF
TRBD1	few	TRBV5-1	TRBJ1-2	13	TGCGCCAGCAGCTATGGACAGGGGTCTGGCTACACCTTC	CASSYGQGSGYTF
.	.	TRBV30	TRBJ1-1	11	TGTGCCTGGAGTACTCTGACTGAAGCTTTCTTT	CAWSTLTEAFF